This T cell receptor (beta chain) originates from a study of PD-L1 blockade in urothelial cancer (dated by TCRdb to 2017 to 2019). About the investigation overall: All patients started therapy in about 2014 and received atezolizumab 1,200 mg intravenously every 3 weeks. Blood samples were analyzed at 3 weeks after treatment start (second dose) and at 6 weeks after treatment start. A median of about 150,000 T cells and 80,000 to 100,000 unique TCRs was obtained from blood samples, and a median clonality of approximately 0.08 was observed. The study, an exploratory multi-omic analysis, examined somatic, immune and clinical correlates of response to PD-L1 blockade with atezolizumab in urothelial cancer. Whole exome sequencing and RNA sequencing of pretreatment tumors were performed alongside TCR sequencing in the same patients. Nine patients reached durable clinical benefit, while around 19 patients did not. TCR sequencing covered pretreatment tumor samples and matched, serially collected peripheral blood taken before and after atezolizumab treatment. Durable clinical benefit meant progression-free survival longer than 6 months, and TCR features were also tested against progression-free and overall survival. Patients had an ECOG performance status of 0 or 1 and had received between 0 and 3 prior chemotherapy regimens. About 85% of the 29 patients were males with bladder-origin urothelial cancer, and about 60% of the 29 reported a prior smoking history. Pretreatment blood TCR-seq was available for around 29 patients, at least one posttreatment blood collection was obtained for 24 patients, and tumor TCR-seq was available for 24 patients. General findings and caveats noted by the study authors: At 3 weeks after the start of treatment, tumor-associated TCR clones in peripheral blood had expanded more in patients with durable benefit (n ≈ 20, p = 0.022). A pretreatment peripheral blood TCR clonality below the median was linked to improved progression-free and overall survival. Because the sample size was small (n of about 27) and many of the analyses were exploratory, the results are meant to be hypothesis-generating.

Each PCR received spiked-in synthetic TCR analog templates so that absolute template abundance could be estimated from read counts. The immunoSEQ assay used bias-controlled V and J gene primers to amplify TCRbeta CDR3 regions from genomic DNA. Rearranged TCRbeta segments were sequenced at approximately 20X coverage. In the original analysis: Clustering was used to correct sequencing errors, and CDR3s were annotated against IMGT to assign V, D and J genes. Downstream analyses used only productive TCRbeta rearrangements, leaving out any out-of-frame or stop-codon sequences. Clonality was computed as one minus Shannon entropy normalized by the log of the number of unique productive sequences. Clones differing between time points or between blood and tumor were identified using Fisher's exact test with Benjamini-Hochberg correction, with an adjusted p below 0.01 applied as the threshold. Entries here come from immuneACCESS through TCRdb and include only in-frame sequences with V and J called. Some clones fail to appear in such tables; in the studies checked, an unresolved V gene covers under half of the shortfall, and the cause of the remainder is unknown. V, J and clone size derive from that table, while D and trimming were established from the DNA sequence. In this sample the table shows 100,000 to 150,000 clones, more than 70% of which occur a single time. The ten largest account for roughly 2.4% of the sample.

Turning to this clone: There is no known antigen for this receptor. It has no much larger one-base neighbor in the sample; base qualities were not kept.

Explained via the paper, the time point label denotes: peripheral blood 6 weeks after treatment start. The cohort included 29 patients with locally advanced or metastatic urothelial carcinoma who were treated at Memorial Sloan Kettering on a trial protocol. Peripheral blood mononuclear cells were collected pretreatment and during treatment, with between 1 and 8 total time points obtained per patient. The Qiagen DNeasy Blood extraction kit was used to purify genomic DNA from total PBMCs and tumor samples. PBMCs were collected pretreatment and during treatment and were isolated and stored as previously described. Trimming takes 5 bases off V and 7 bases off J; junction bases not matched to a gene: 8. Its CDR3 holds 16 amino acids, cysteine through phenylalanine. The sequence is cut down to CDR3 DNA, 48 bases in frame from base 1. From a lookup of the germline V gene, CDR1 and CDR2 are SGHVS and FNYEAQ.

This sample comprised PBMCs, obtained around atezolizumab (anti-PD-L1) treatment. The rearranged chain carries TRBV7-6 and TRBJ2-1, and 13 bases in between align with TRBD2. The sequence was obtained from a man between 50 and 59 years old with urothelial cancer. The nucleotide sequence is given as TGTGCCAGCAGCAGTCCGGGACTAGCGGGGAAGAATGAGCAGTTCTTC. This sequence encodes CASSSPGLAGKNEQFF.